This T cell receptor (beta chain) was recovered during a study of blood T cell repertoires in COVID-19. Turning to the study itself: Both acute and convalescent COVID-19 samples were obtained from the United States, Italy and Spain. Sample material is recorded as cDNA or gDNA derived from T cells, B-cell-depleted T cells, or PBMCs.

The CDR3 extends over 11 amino acids. Germline V gene sequence: CDR1 LNHDA, CDR2 SQIVND (reference sequence). V was cut by 3 bases and J by 7 bases, with 6 bases left in between. Profiled with immunoSEQ multiplex PCR; TCRdb holds only in-frame clones, not every one. The sample records approximately 100,000 clones, 86% being singletons. The specimen sequenced was peripheral blood. The receptor was isolated from a man aged 50-60 years with acute or convalescent COVID-19. The chain links TRBV19 to TRBJ1-2; D gene unclear. CDR3 sequence (DNA): TGTGCCAGTAGTATGTCGTTTGGCTACACCTTC. Translated: CASSMSFGYTF. The full variable domain, with the rest looked up from reference TRBV19 and TRBJ1-2, is DGGITQSPKYLFRKEGQNVTLSCEQNLNHDAMYWYRQDPGQGLRLIYYSQIVNDFQKGDIAEGYSVSREKKESFPLTVTSAQKNPTAFYLCASSMSFGYTFGSGTRLTVV.